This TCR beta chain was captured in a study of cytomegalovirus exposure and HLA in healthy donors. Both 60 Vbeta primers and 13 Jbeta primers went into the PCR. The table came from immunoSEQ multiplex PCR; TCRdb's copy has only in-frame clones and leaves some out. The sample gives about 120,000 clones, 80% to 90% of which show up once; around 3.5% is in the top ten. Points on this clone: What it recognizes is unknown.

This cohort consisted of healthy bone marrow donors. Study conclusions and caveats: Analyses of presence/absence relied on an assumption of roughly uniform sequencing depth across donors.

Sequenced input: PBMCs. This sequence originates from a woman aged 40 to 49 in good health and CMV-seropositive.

The CDR3 protein is CASSPRTGRAPHEQYF. CDR3 bases: TGTGCCAGCAGCCCCCGGACAGGGCGCGCCCCCCACGAGCAGTACTTC. The rearrangement uses TRBV13 and TRBJ2-7; TRBD1 matches 8 bases. CDR3 size: 16 residues. The germline gives CDR1 PRHDT, CDR2 FYEKMQ (reference sequence). With V trimmed by 5 bases and J by 5 bases, 14 bases remained unmatched.